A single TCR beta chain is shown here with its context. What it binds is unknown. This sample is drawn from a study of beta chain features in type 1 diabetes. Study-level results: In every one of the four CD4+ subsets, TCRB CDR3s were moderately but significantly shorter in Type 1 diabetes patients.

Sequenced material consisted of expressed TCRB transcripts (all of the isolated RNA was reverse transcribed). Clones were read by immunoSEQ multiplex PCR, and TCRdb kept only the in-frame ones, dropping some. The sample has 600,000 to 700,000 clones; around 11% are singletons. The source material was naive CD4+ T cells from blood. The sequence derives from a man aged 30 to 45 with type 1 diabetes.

As DNA, the CDR3 is TGTGCCAGCAGCCAAGGCGACAGGGGGTTCTATGGCTACACCTTC. Protein sequence: CASSQGDRGFYGYTF. The chain employs TRBV14 and TRBJ1-2; the match to TRBD1 covers 9 bases. The V segment lost 1 base and the J segment 4 bases; nucleotides outside the gene matches: 4. The CDR3 is 15 amino acids. From germline, CDR1 is SGHDN and CDR2 FVKESK.